The 24 T cell receptor beta chains listed next were all sequenced from one sample in a study of shared clonotypes between healthy human individuals. Method: immunoSEQ multiplex PCR; TCRdb's copy keeps in-frame clones and lacks some. This sample has approximately 180,000 clones, with roughly 91% found just once. Sequencing used naive CD4+ T cells sorted from blood. Subset described: CD45RA+ positively selected. These receptors were collected from a woman aged 25 to 39 in good health.

For the CDR3, the DNA is TGCGCCAGCAGCTTGGCCGGGGCGAGGACAGTGGAGGAGACCCAGTACTTC. Residues: CASSLAGARTVEETQYF. This chain connects TRBV5-1 to TRBJ2-5; D possibly corresponds to TRBD1 (6 bases). Germline V lookup: CDR1 SGHRS, CDR2 YFSETQ. The CDR3 extends over 17 amino acids. Trimming pared 0 bases from V and 5 bases from J, leaving 20 bases between.

This chain uses TRBV5-6 with TRBJ2-6, with D unclear. This CDR3 is built from 15 residues. Trimming cost V 2 bases and J 0 bases, with 6 bases left between them. Germline CDR1 reads SGHDT; CDR2 reads YYEEEE. The CDR3 spells CASSFLISGANVLTF. The CDR3 DNA is TGTGCCAGCAGCTTCCTGATCTCTGGGGCCAACGTCCTGACTTTC.

V and J are TRBV28 and TRBJ1-1; D possibly corresponds to TRBD1 (5 bases). V was cut by 5 bases and J by 5 bases, with 15 bases left in between. Per the germline V gene, CDR1 is MDHEN and CDR2 is SYDVKM. CDR3 length: 14 amino acids. The CDR3 loop reads CASSPGTAETEAFF. The CDR3 DNA reads TGTGCCAGCAGTCCTGGGACGGCGGAAACTGAAGCTTTCTTT.

This clone was seen only once. This chain connects TRBV4-3 to TRBJ2-5, with D perhaps matching TRBD1 or TRBD2 (6 bases each). Germline CDR1 LGHNA, CDR2 YSLEER. With 3 bases removed from V and 2 bases from J, the gap between germline ends came to 13 bases. CDR3 size: 15 residues. CDR3 nucleotide sequence: TGCGCCAGCAGCCAGGGCGGGACAACGCAAGAGACCCAGTACTTC. This gives the protein CASSQGGTTQETQYF.

The chain couples TRBV27 to TRBJ2-5; D uncertain. Germline-derived CDR1 and CDR2 are MNHEY and SMNVEV (reference sequence). This CDR3 has 10 amino acids. V lost 6 bases, J lost 1 base, and 0 bases lay in between. Here the CDR3 DNA reads TGTGCCAGCAGCCAAGAGACCCAGTACTTC. Encoded protein: CASSQETQYF.

This sequence joins TRBV30 and TRBJ1-3; 9 nucleotides align to TRBD1. After removal of 3 bases from V and 6 bases from J, the junction contained 6 bases not matched to a gene. The germline V gene encodes CDR1 GTSNPN and CDR2 SVGIG (reference sequence). The CDR3 contains 14 residues. CDR3 loop: CAWRGGQGANTIYF. The CDR3 DNA reads TGTGCCTGGAGGGGGGGACAGGGCGCAAACACCATATATTTT.

The V and J genes are TRBV5-1 and TRBJ1-5, with TRBD1 as a possible D gene (6 bases). Germline V gives CDR1 SGHRS, CDR2 YFSETQ. Trimming shortened V by 0 bases and J by 11 bases, and 12 bases separated the two germline ends. The CDR3 consists of 13 residues. The CDR3 protein is CASSLATGAAQHF. DNA of the CDR3: TGCGCCAGCAGCTTGGCCACGGGGGCCGCCCAGCATTTT.

The DNA for the CDR3 is TGTGCCAGCAGTGGATTCGGGGGGAGCACTGAAGCTTTCTTT. Translating it yields CASSGFGGSTEAFF. This chain uses TRBV2 with TRBJ1-1; weak D call: TRBD1 (5 bases). This CDR3 has 14 residues. The ends were cut back, 4 bases at V and 4 bases at J, with 13 bases in the middle. CDR1 is SNHLY and CDR2 is FYNNEI in the germline V gene. The whole variable domain, filled in from reference TRBV2 and TRBJ1-1, reads EPEVTQTPSHQVTQMGQEVILRCVPISNHLYFYWYRQILGQKVEFLVSFYNNEISEKSEIFDDQFSVERPDGSNFTLKIRSTKLEDSAMYFCASSGFGGSTEAFFGQGTRLTVV.

This clone has only one observation. V gene TRBV7-9 combines with J gene TRBJ2-7; 7 bases align to TRBD2. Germline V lookup: CDR1 SEHNR, CDR2 FQNEAQ (reference sequence). This CDR3 contains 17 residues. V shed 5 bases, J shed 4 bases, and the junction held 17 bases outside the gene matches. For the CDR3, the DNA is TGTGCCAGCAGCCCCAACCGAGCGGGACTCGGTCCGTACGAGCAGTACTTC. It codes for CASSPNRAGLGPYEQYF.

The chain carries TRBV11-2 and TRBJ2-7; either TRBD1 or TRBD2 may fit D (5 bases each). Trimming left V 0 bases short and J 5 bases short, with 20 bases between. CDR3 length: 17 amino acids. The germline gives CDR1 SGHAT, CDR2 FQNNGV. As DNA, the CDR3 is TGTGCCAGCAGCTTAGATCCCGAGGGGACCATATCCCACGAGCAGTACTTC. Translating gives CASSLDPEGTISHEQYF. Full variable domain (remainder filled in from reference TRBV11-2 and TRBJ2-7): EAGVAQSPRYKIIEKRQSVAFWCNPISGHATLYWYQQILGQGPKLLIQFQNNGVVDDSQLPKDRFSAERLKGVDSTLKIQPAKLEDSAVYLCASSLDPEGTISHEQYFGPGTRLTVT.

The V gene is TRBV7-9, the J gene TRBJ2-2; 12 nucleotides match TRBD2. The germline V gene has CDR1 SEHNR and CDR2 FQNEAQ (reference sequence). The CDR3 is 15 amino acids. The J segment lost 4 bases and the V segment lost 5 bases, leaving 2 bases of the junction unmatched. The CDR3 DNA sequence: TGTGCCAGCAGCCTGGGACTAGCGGGCACCGGGGAGCTGTTTTTT. Translated: CASSLGLAGTGELFF.

Comment on this clone: This specimen includes other DNA sequences encoding the same CDR3. The chain links TRBV18 to TRBJ2-7, with 7 bases matching TRBD1. Per the germline V gene, CDR1 is KGHSH and CDR2 is LQKENI. With V trimmed by 3 bases and J by 7 bases, 3 bases remained unmatched. This CDR3 is built from 12 residues. CDR3 DNA sequence: TGTGCCAGCTCACCCGACAGGGTTGAGCAGTACTTC. It translates to CASSPDRVEQYF.

The chain combines TRBV28 with TRBJ2-7, with D hard to call. CDR1 MDHEN and CDR2 SYDVKM come from the germline V gene. V lost 3 bases and J 3 bases, leaving 12 bases between the germline ends. This CDR3 comprises 14 residues. Here the CDR3 DNA reads TGTGCCAGCAGTTTGGATGGGAATAGCTACGAGCAGTACTTC. Translating gives CASSLDGNSYEQYF.

The chain is built from TRBV5-1 and TRBJ2-7; D is unresolved. From germline, CDR1 is SGHRS and CDR2 YFSETQ. The CDR3 runs to 13 residues. V lost 4 bases and J lost 7, with 15 bases in between. DNA for the CDR3: TGCGCCAGCAGCCAACAAAGCCTGTGGGAGCAGTACTTC. Translating gives CASSQQSLWEQYF. The variable domain in full, with the rest retrieved from reference TRBV5-1 and TRBJ2-7, is KAGVTQTPRYLIKTRGQQVTLSCSPISGHRSVSWYQQTPGQGLQFLFEYFSETQRNKGNFPGRFSGRQFSNSRSEMNVSTLELGDSALYLCASSQQSLWEQYFGPGTRLTVT.

This clone was picked up one time. This chain joins TRBV6-1 and TRBJ1-5; no firm D call. Germline values: CDR1 MNHNS, CDR2 SASEGT. The CDR3 extends over 15 amino acids. V gave up 2 bases and J gave up 2 bases, with 10 bases separating them. CDR3 amino acids: CASSERGFGNQPQHF. CDR3 nucleotide sequence: TGTGCCAGCAGTGAAAGAGGATTCGGCAATCAGCCCCAGCATTTT.

V and J are TRBV5-1 and TRBJ2-3; D gene unclear. The CDR3 is 16 amino acids. Trimming shortened V by 0 bases and J by 0 bases, and 11 bases separated the two germline ends. Germline CDR1 and CDR2: SGHRS and YFSETQ. In DNA, the CDR3 is TGCGCCAGCAGCTTGGCTGCGTTATCAAGCACAGATACGCAGTATTTT. Amino acid sequence: CASSLAALSSTDTQYF.

This chain links TRBV29-1 with TRBJ2-1; TRBD2 is a possible D gene (5 bases). The CDR3 is 13 amino acids. Germline V gene lookup returns CDR1 SQVTM and CDR2 ANQGSEA. The V and J ends lost 4 bases and 2 bases respectively, with 9 bases between them. This CDR3 is CSVGSVAYNEQFF. In DNA form, the CDR3 reads TGCAGCGTTGGTAGCGTGGCCTACAATGAGCAGTTCTTC.

This chain links TRBV10-2 with TRBJ1-5; unclear D gene. The CDR3 sequence is 13 residues long. Trimming shortened V by 1 base and J by 7 bases, and 8 bases separated the two germline ends. Germline lookup yields CDR1 WSHSY and CDR2 SAAADI. In DNA, the CDR3 is TGCGCCAGCAGTGAGTATGTAAGACAGCCCCAGCATTTT. It yields the protein CASSEYVRQPQHF.

The DNA of the CDR3 is TGTGCCAGCAGATCAACAGGGGGAAGGACTGAAGCTTTCTTT. Its protein product is CASRSTGGRTEAFF. This rearrangement joins TRBV28 to TRBJ1-1, with 8 bases fitting TRBD1. Germline V gene sequence: CDR1 MDHEN, CDR2 SYDVKM. The CDR3 is 14 residues long. Trimming removed 6 bases from V and 5 bases from J; junction bases left unmatched: 8.

This rearrangement joins TRBV11-1 to TRBJ2-7, with unresolved D. Germline CDR1 reads SGHAT; CDR2 reads FQDESV (reference sequence). V gave up 3 bases and J gave up 3 bases, with 3 bases separating them. The CDR3 is 11 residues long. In DNA form, the CDR3 reads TGTGCCAGCAGCTTTCTCTACGAGCAGTACTTC. Translating gives CASSFLYEQYF.

The rearrangement uses TRBV27 and TRBJ1-5; 8 bases align to TRBD1. The CDR3 has 17 amino acids. V shed 6 bases and J 5 bases; nucleotides not matched to a gene: 15. The V gene's germline CDR1 is MNHEY and CDR2 SMNVEV (reference sequence). CDR3 in amino acids: CASSTQYRTGFYQPQHF. The CDR3 region has the DNA TGTGCCAGCAGCACACAATATCGGACAGGGTTTTATCAGCCCCAGCATTTT.

The rearrangement links TRBV30 to TRBJ2-7; 9 bases match TRBD2. With V trimmed by 4 bases and J by 7 bases, 17 bases remained unmatched. The CDR3 spans 16 residues. Germline V gene data show CDR1 as GTSNPN and CDR2 as SVGIG (reference sequence). CDR3: CAWTHTMAGGPPEQYF. The CDR3 nucleotides are TGTGCCTGGACTCATACCATGGCGGGAGGGCCACCTGAGCAGTACTTC.

The gene calls are TRBV7-9 and TRBJ1-3; D uncertain. V was clipped by 1 base and J by 4 bases, with 11 bases between them. This CDR3 is 15 amino acids long. Germline assignment: CDR1 SEHNR and CDR2 FQNEAQ (reference sequence). CDR3 DNA sequence: TGTGCCAGCAGCTTAGGTCAACAACGAGGAAACACCATATATTTT. Protein: CASSLGQQRGNTIYF.

This clone was detected only a few times. V gene TRBV4-1 combines with J gene TRBJ2-7, with a possible D match to TRBD2 (6 bases). The V end was cut by 3 bases, the J end by 3 bases, with 15 bases between. Per germline, CDR1 MGHRA and CDR2 YSYEKL. This CDR3 is 15 amino acids long. The CDR3 coding sequence is TGCGCCAGCAGCCACTCACCGGGGACTGTCTACGAGCAGTACTTC. Protein sequence: CASSHSPGTVYEQYF.